The rows below give T cell receptor beta chains drawn from one sample of a study of blood T cells in healthy people across ages. Using its own MiXCR run on the 5' RACE reads, TCRdb lists one record per CDR3 protein. The table records 550,000 to 700,000 distinct CDR3 sequences, 27% of them present only once. Sequenced material: blood. Receptors were obtained from a woman aged 65 to 85 in good health. Both conserved end residues are part of each CDR3. Fields, in order: clone size, V gene, J gene, D gene, CDR3 DNA, CDR3 protein. The D gene is left open where the match is weak. Some rows have no size entry. The others give once, few or many, or a class for an expanded clone.

few	TRBV25-1	TRBJ2-7	.	TGTGCCACCCACAGGGAGGGGTCCTACGAGCAGTACTTC	CATHREGSYEQYF
.	TRBV12-3/TRBV12-4	TRBJ1-2	.	TGTGCCAGCAGTTTAGAGGACAGATATGGCTACACCTTC	CASSLEDRYGYTF
few	TRBV2	TRBJ2-1	TRBD2	TGTGCCAGCAAGAGCGGGGGGGATAGCTCCAGCTCCTACAATGAGCAGTTCTTC	CASKSGGDSSSSYNEQFF
few	TRBV7-2	TRBJ1-1	.	TGTGCCAGCAGCTTAACTTTCTCTGGTGGCCCTCGGGGCACTGAAGCTTTCTTT	CASSLTFSGGPRGTEAFF
.	TRBV5-4	TRBJ2-7	.	TGTGCCAGCAGCTTCCCCCTCTCCTACGAGCAGTACTTC	CASSFPLSYEQYF
.	TRBV18	TRBJ1-2	.	TGTGCCAGCTCACCTCCAGGGTTAGCCTATGGCTACACCTTC	CASSPPGLAYGYTF
few	TRBV6-2/TRBV6-3	TRBJ2-5	.	TGTGCCAGCACGGGACTCGATGGAGAGACCCAGTACTTC	CASTGLDGETQYF
.	TRBV29-1	TRBJ1-1	.	TGCAGCGTTGTCCCCCCGCGGACAGAAACTGAAGCTTTCTTT	CSVVPPRTETEAFF
.	TRBV20-1	TRBJ2-7	TRBD2	TGCAGTGCTAGAACTTCCCCCGGGGGGTACGAGCAGTACTTC	CSARTSPGGYEQYF
.	TRBV18	TRBJ2-5	.	TGTGCCAGCTCACCAGAGTCTGAAGAGACCCAGTACTTC	CASSPESEETQYF
.	TRBV20-1	TRBJ2-1	.	TGCAGTGCTCTAAAGGGCTACAATGAGCAGTTCTTC	CSALKGYNEQFF
.	TRBV4-3	TRBJ1-2	.	TGCGCCAGCAGCCAAGATTCCACAGGAACTAACTATGGCTACACCTTC	CASSQDSTGTNYGYTF
.	TRBV6-1	TRBJ1-2	.	TGTGCCAGCAGGCGATCCGGGACGACCAGCTTC	CASRRSGTTSF
few	TRBV15	TRBJ2-7	.	TGTGCCACCAGCAGAGATCCTCCGGGCCCTACCTCGGACGAGCAGTACTTC	CATSRDPPGPTSDEQYF